This is a list of T cell receptor beta chains from one sample in a study of blood T cell repertoires in COVID-19. Assay used: immunoSEQ multiplex PCR; TCRdb lists only in-frame clones, some missing. The sample has a few hundred thousand clones; around 81% are singletons. The sequenced material came from PBMCs or T cells enriched from blood (not recorded which). The receptors were sampled from a man between 25 and 39 years old with acute COVID-19. The CDR3 runs from the conserved cysteine through the conserved F or W. A D gene is named only where the DNA matches it firmly.

d_gene: .
v_gene: TRBV5-5
CDR3aa: CASSLGGVNTEAFF

d_gene: TRBD1
v_gene: TRBV5-1
CDR3aa: CASSLNRGYEQYF

d_gene: TRBD2
v_gene: TRBV18
CDR3aa: CASSPGTSGGYEQYF

d_gene: .
v_gene: TRBV2
CDR3aa: CATRPDEGPQHF

d_gene: .
v_gene: TRBV28
CDR3aa: CASTRGGREAFF

d_gene: TRBD2
v_gene: TRBV6-5
CDR3aa: CASSSPSGGSYNEQFF

d_gene: .
v_gene: TRBV24-1
CDR3aa: CATFSIQGFLPDTQYF

d_gene: .
v_gene: TRBV6-5
CDR3aa: CASSLRGSYQPQHF

d_gene: .
v_gene: TRBV18
CDR3aa: CASSPPTGYYYGYTF

d_gene: TRBD2
v_gene: TRBV5-6
CDR3aa: CASSLASGGASYEQYF

d_gene: .
v_gene: TRBV6-5
CDR3aa: CASGSRTGLSEAFF

d_gene: TRBD1
v_gene: TRBV3-1/TRBV3-2
CDR3aa: CASSQAGGGLNTGELFF

d_gene: TRBD1
v_gene: TRBV25-1
CDR3aa: CASSGLQGITEAFF

d_gene: .
v_gene: TRBV4-2
CDR3aa: CASSHDIRVGEQYF

d_gene: .
v_gene: TRBV5-5
CDR3aa: CASSLLLQETQYF

d_gene: .
v_gene: TRBV5-1
CDR3aa: CASSLETTQGGKLFF

d_gene: .
v_gene: TRBV19
CDR3aa: CASSIANRRNTEAFF

d_gene: .
v_gene: TRBV2
CDR3aa: CASALDSIGNTIYF

d_gene: TRBD1
v_gene: TRBV10-2
CDR3aa: CASRTGLAGANVLTF

d_gene: TRBD2
v_gene: TRBV27
CDR3aa: CASSLGGSGGDTQYF

d_gene: .
v_gene: TRBV6-5
CDR3aa: CASGQGLYGYTF

d_gene: TRBD1
v_gene: TRBV27
CDR3aa: CASNGQGVTEAFF

d_gene: .
v_gene: TRBV30
CDR3aa: CAWSVKNTGELFF

d_gene: TRBD2
v_gene: TRBV6-1
CDR3aa: CASSELAGGKNIQYF

d_gene: TRBD2
v_gene: TRBV7-9
CDR3aa: CASSLASGGGETQYF

d_gene: .
v_gene: TRBV11-2
CDR3aa: CASSQGAYEQYF

d_gene: TRBD1
v_gene: TRBV29-1
CDR3aa: CSVVEGASYGYTF

d_gene: .
v_gene: TRBV7-3
CDR3aa: CASSPGQNTGELFF

d_gene: TRBD1
v_gene: TRBV3-1/TRBV3-2
CDR3aa: CASSHTMDRENYGYTF

d_gene: .
v_gene: TRBV28
CDR3aa: CASSLRQDTNSPLHF

d_gene: .
v_gene: TRBV5-1
CDR3aa: CASISTGNTEAFF

d_gene: .
v_gene: TRBV6-5
CDR3aa: CASSRGDTEAFF

d_gene: .
v_gene: TRBV19
CDR3aa: CASSTGTVSGNTIYF

d_gene: TRBD2
v_gene: TRBV4-1
CDR3aa: CASSEEWAGGWSRELFF

d_gene: .
v_gene: TRBV5-4
CDR3aa: CASSLDAGASNSPLHF

d_gene: TRBD1
v_gene: TRBV6-2/TRBV6-3
CDR3aa: CASSLGQGRTYEQYF

d_gene: TRBD1
v_gene: TRBV10-3
CDR3aa: CAISEQGPDSGNTIYF

d_gene: .
v_gene: TRBV12-3/TRBV12-4
CDR3aa: CASSFNGREKLFF

d_gene: TRBD1
v_gene: TRBV3-1/TRBV3-2
CDR3aa: CASSPQGAVLGYTF

d_gene: .
v_gene: TRBV5-4
CDR3aa: CASSTERVGITEAFF

d_gene: .
v_gene: TRBV11-2
CDR3aa: CASSLTGMGTEAFF

d_gene: TRBD2
v_gene: TRBV10-3
CDR3aa: CAISGGGSNTGELFF

d_gene: .
v_gene: TRBV29-1
CDR3aa: CSVGVGVYEQYF

d_gene: .
v_gene: TRBV29-1
CDR3aa: CSVVSRGFGGTGELFF

d_gene: TRBD1
v_gene: TRBV18
CDR3aa: CASSTKPTGEIEVNTIYF

d_gene: .
v_gene: TRBV14
CDR3aa: CASNQRRRGEQYF

d_gene: TRBD2
v_gene: TRBV7-2
CDR3aa: CASSFPRTSISPDTQYF

d_gene: .
v_gene: TRBV9
CDR3aa: CASSVGQAEGNTIYF

d_gene: .
v_gene: TRBV29-1
CDR3aa: CSVHGGDSYTF

d_gene: TRBD1
v_gene: TRBV28
CDR3aa: CASSLTGQGYNEQFF

d_gene: .
v_gene: TRBV6-6
CDR3aa: CASSQVGDSNQPQHF

d_gene: .
v_gene: TRBV7-9
CDR3aa: CASSLVAGSSYEQYF

d_gene: .
v_gene: TRBV5-4
CDR3aa: CASSLGGTRSYEQYF

d_gene: .
v_gene: TRBV27
CDR3aa: CASSLSRSPSLADTQYF

d_gene: .
v_gene: TRBV24-1
CDR3aa: CATSLGSYTGELFF

d_gene: .
v_gene: TRBV29-1
CDR3aa: CSVEVPGVYGYTF

d_gene: .
v_gene: TRBV5-1
CDR3aa: CASSLGEYGYTF

d_gene: .
v_gene: TRBV10-3
CDR3aa: CAISESALLDTGELFF

d_gene: .
v_gene: TRBV24-1
CDR3aa: CATSDYSYGYTF

d_gene: .
v_gene: TRBV28
CDR3aa: CAYREGNYGYTF